This T cell receptor beta chain was captured by sequencing in a study of cytomegalovirus exposure and HLA in healthy donors. Some clones are missing from TCRdb's copy, which holds only in-frame ones; the method was immunoSEQ multiplex PCR. Among 190,000 or so clones listed, roughly 88% were seen once. CDR3 size: 12 residues. The germline gives CDR1 SNHLY, CDR2 FYNNEI. V was cut by 6 bases and J by 3 bases, with 6 bases left in between. Sequences were obtained from PBMCs. The receptor was isolated from a woman in her twenties or thirties in good health and CMV-seropositive. This chain uses TRBV2 with TRBJ2-1; D gene uncertain. The CDR3 reads CASRPIYNEQFF. DNA of the CDR3: TGTGCCAGCAGGCCTATCTACAATGAGCAGTTCTTC.